These 17 T cell receptor beta chains were all obtained from the same sample, sequenced in a study of human T cells and chemical hapten exposure. TCRdb reanalysed the RACE reads using MiXCR and keeps one entry per CDR3 protein. The sample holds fewer than 150,000 distinct CDR3 sequences; about 11% are singletons and the top ten take approximately 1.3%. Described time point: patch test 2, 6 weeks after DPC sensitization. Treatment indicated: therapeutic diphenylcyclopropenone sensitization with weekly scalp DPC. The sample was whole blood, taken in connection with sensitization to the hapten diphenylcyclopropenone (DPC). The receptor source for this set is a woman between 50 and 59 years old with alopecia areata. Some clones in this sample may be carry-over from other donors' samples.

A few counts support this clonotype. The J gene is TRBJ2-7, the V gene TRBV11-2, with 7 bases lining up with TRBD2. The CDR3 sequence is 15 residues long. The germline V gene encodes CDR1 SGHAT and CDR2 FQNNGV. V lost 1 base, J lost 4 bases, and 7 bases stayed unmatched. CDR3: CASSLAFGGGYEQYF. CDR3 nucleotide sequence: TGTGCCAGCAGCTTAGCGTTCGGGGGAGGGTACGAGCAGTACTTC.

This clonotype has at least ten counts. The chain employs TRBV20-1 and TRBJ2-4; D remains ambiguous. CDR3 length: 12 amino acids. V was shortened by 2 bases and J by 6 bases, with 8 bases between the two germline ends. Germline assignment: CDR1 DFQATT and CDR2 SNEGSKA (reference sequence). CDR3 amino acids: CSARKDGNIQYF. In DNA form, the CDR3 reads TGCAGTGCTAGAAAGGACGGAAACATTCAGTACTTC.

The J gene is TRBJ1-6, the V gene TRBV12-3 or TRBV12-4, with TRBD1 matching over 8 bases. J lost 10 bases, V lost 3 bases, and 5 bases had no gene match. The CDR3 consists of 14 residues. The CDR3: CASSFLGQGSPLHF. In DNA, the CDR3 is TGTGCCAGCAGTTTCCTCGGACAGGGCTCACCCCTCCACTTT.

There are many counts of this clonotype. This chain uses TRBV20-1 with TRBJ2-5; 11 positions match TRBD2. The trim removed 0 bases at V and 5 bases at J, leaving 11 bases unmatched. CDR1 and CDR2 (germline): DFQATT, SNEGSKA (reference sequence). The CDR3 is 17 residues long. The CDR3 sequence is CSARDRGSGRGDETQYF. The CDR3 DNA sequence: TGCAGTGCTAGAGATCGGGGTAGCGGGAGGGGAGATGAGACCCAGTACTTC.

The V and J genes are TRBV25-1 and TRBJ2-5; 7 bases line up with TRBD2. V shed 3 bases, J shed 1 base, and the junction held 8 bases outside the gene matches. Germline V CDR1 and CDR2: MGHDK, SYGVNS. The CDR3 has 16 amino acids. The CDR3 region is CASSEGLAVAQETQYF. The CDR3 DNA sequence: TGTGCCAGCAGTGAGGGGCTAGCGGTCGCCCAAGAGACCCAGTACTTC.

This clonotype was seen a few times. V is TRBV7-6 and J is TRBJ2-3; 16 bases are shared with TRBD2. The germline V gene encodes CDR1 SGHVS and CDR2 FNYEAQ. The CDR3 runs to 20 residues. V lost 4 bases and J lost 0; bases outside the gene matches: 10. The CDR3 DNA reads as TGTGCCAGCAGCTCCGGGACTAGCGGGAGGGCCCTGACTAGCACAGATACGCAGTATTTT. This translates into CASSSGTSGRALTSTDTQYF.

This clonotype showed up just a few times. One end of the junction is discordant with germline, which a read error may explain. J is TRBJ2-6 and V is TRBV29-1; D tentatively reads TRBD1 or TRBD2 (5 bases each). Germline V gene lookup returns CDR1 SQVTM and CDR2 ANQGSEA. This CDR3 has 16 residues. CDR3 DNA: TGCAGCGTTGATCTCGGGGAACGGATCGGGGCCAACCTCCTGACTTTC. Protein sequence: CSVDLGERIGANLLTF.

This clonotype was seen only a few times. The V gene is TRBV28, the J gene TRBJ1-2; TRBD1 aligns across 8 bases. V lost 6 bases and J lost 5; bases outside the gene matches: 23. This CDR3 has 19 residues. Germline values: CDR1 MDHEN, CDR2 SYDVKM. The CDR3 sequence is CASRSVFATQGAFGYGYTF. The CDR3 region has the DNA TGTGCCAGCAGATCCGTCTTTGCAACCCAGGGGGCGTTTGGGTATGGCTACACCTTC.

Ten or more counts support this clonotype. The rearrangement links TRBV27 to TRBJ2-1; tentative D call: TRBD1 (6 bases). The CDR3 is 15 residues long. V lost 6 bases and J lost 0, with 12 bases in between. Germline values: CDR1 MNHEY, CDR2 SMNVEV (reference sequence). Written as DNA, the CDR3 is TGTGCCAGCAGCCCTTGGGGGCTCTCCTACAATGAGCAGTTCTTC. Translating it yields CASSPWGLSYNEQFF.

The chain uses TRBV19 and TRBJ2-6; the D is unclear. The CDR3 covers 15 residues. The germline V and J ends were trimmed by 4 bases and 0 bases, with 7 bases remaining between them. Per the germline V gene, CDR1 is LNHDA and CDR2 is SQIVND (reference sequence). CDR3 nucleotides: TGTGCCAGTAGTACGCAGACCTCTGGGGCCAACGTCCTGACTTTC. Translation gives CASSTQTSGANVLTF.

The chain combines TRBV20-1 with TRBJ2-3, with D possibly matching TRBD2 (6 bases). The CDR3 is made up of 13 amino acids. The germline V and J ends were trimmed by 5 bases and 5 bases, with 14 bases remaining between them. Per the germline V gene, CDR1 is DFQATT and CDR2 is SNEGSKA (reference sequence). The CDR3 DNA is TGCAGTGCTCCGGGACTCGGACGAGATACGCAGTATTTT. Amino acids: CSAPGLGRDTQYF.

CDR3 in DNA: TGTGCCAGCAGTGAAGAGACAGGGAGGTTTTATGAGCAGTTCTTC. This gives the protein CASSEETGRFYEQFF. The chain recombines TRBV6-1 with TRBJ2-1; D might be TRBD1 (7 bases). Germline-derived CDR1 and CDR2 are MNHNS and SASEGT. CDR3 length: 15 residues. Trimming removed 1 base at V and 8 bases at J, with 15 bases between.

This clonotype has only a few counts. The V call is TRBV19, the J call TRBJ2-5, with D possibly TRBD2 on 6 matching bases. The V end was cut by 7 bases, the J end by 5 bases, with 14 bases between. Germline V gene data show CDR1 as LNHDA and CDR2 as SQIVND (reference sequence). This CDR3 comprises 13 residues. The CDR3 sequence: CASTPEGRETQYF. CDR3 bases: TGTGCCAGTACCCCGGAGGGCCGGGAGACCCAGTACTTC.

V gene TRBV7-2 combines with J gene TRBJ1-5; a weak D match, TRBD1 (5 bases). The CDR3 sequence is 15 residues long. V lost 2 bases and J lost 0, with 8 bases in between. CDR1 is SGHTA and CDR2 is FQGNSA in the germline V gene. CDR3 amino acids: CASSLQGYSNQPQHF. DNA of the CDR3: TGTGCCAGCAGCTTACAGGGTTATAGCAATCAGCCCCAGCATTTT.

This clonotype occurred a few times. The gene calls are TRBV29-1 and TRBJ2-1; no clear D gene. Germline loops: CDR1 SQVTM, CDR2 ANQGSEA. V lost 5 bases and J 9 bases, leaving 11 bases between the germline ends. The CDR3 loop spans 11 amino acids. This CDR3 is CSVFTGFEQFF. DNA for the CDR3: TGCAGCGTTTTTACGGGTTTTGAGCAGTTCTTC.

V usage is TRBV6-6 and J usage is TRBJ2-7, with D uncertain. Trimming took off 6 bases at V and 5 bases at J, with 14 bases between the two ends. The length of the CDR3 is 13 residues. Germline V gives CDR1 MNHNY, CDR2 SVGAGI (reference sequence). The CDR3 coding sequence is TGTGCCAGCAGGGTTCTGCAGAACCACGAGCAGTACTTC. It is translated as CASRVLQNHEQYF.

As concerns this clonotype: Because the CDR3 is missing its conserved closing phenylalanine or tryptophan, this is likely a read error. The chain employs TRBV27 and TRBJ2-7; D perhaps matches TRBD1 (5 bases). CDR3 length: 15 amino acids. Germline V gene data show CDR1 as MNHEY and CDR2 as SMNVEV (reference sequence). Between the trimmed V and J ends, which lost 3 bases and 2 bases, there was a span of 14 bases. DNA of the CDR3: TGTGCCAGCAGTTTGGGGCAGGGTGTCCCCTACGAGCAGTACTCC. It encodes CASSLGQGVPYEQYS.